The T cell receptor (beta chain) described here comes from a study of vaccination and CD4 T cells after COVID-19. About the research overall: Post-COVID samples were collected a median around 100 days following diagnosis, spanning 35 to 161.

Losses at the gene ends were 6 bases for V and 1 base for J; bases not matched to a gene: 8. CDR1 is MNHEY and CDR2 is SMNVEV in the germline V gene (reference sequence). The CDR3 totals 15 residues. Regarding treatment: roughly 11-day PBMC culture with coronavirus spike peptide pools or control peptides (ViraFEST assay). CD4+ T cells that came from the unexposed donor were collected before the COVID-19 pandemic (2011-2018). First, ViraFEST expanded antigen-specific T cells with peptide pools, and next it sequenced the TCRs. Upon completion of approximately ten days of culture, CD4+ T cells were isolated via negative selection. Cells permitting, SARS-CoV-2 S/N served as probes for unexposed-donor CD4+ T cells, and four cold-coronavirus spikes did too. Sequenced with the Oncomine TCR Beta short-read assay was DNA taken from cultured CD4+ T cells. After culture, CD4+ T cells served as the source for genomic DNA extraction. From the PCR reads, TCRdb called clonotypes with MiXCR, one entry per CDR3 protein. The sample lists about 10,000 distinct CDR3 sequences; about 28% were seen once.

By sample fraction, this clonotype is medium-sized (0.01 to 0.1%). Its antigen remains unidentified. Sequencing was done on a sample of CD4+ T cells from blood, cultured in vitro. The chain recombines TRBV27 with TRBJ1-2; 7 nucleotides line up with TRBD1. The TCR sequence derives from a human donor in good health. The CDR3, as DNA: TGTGCCAGCAGGGGGGCAGGGGGAGATAACTATGGCTACACCTTC. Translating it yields CASRGAGGDNYGYTF.